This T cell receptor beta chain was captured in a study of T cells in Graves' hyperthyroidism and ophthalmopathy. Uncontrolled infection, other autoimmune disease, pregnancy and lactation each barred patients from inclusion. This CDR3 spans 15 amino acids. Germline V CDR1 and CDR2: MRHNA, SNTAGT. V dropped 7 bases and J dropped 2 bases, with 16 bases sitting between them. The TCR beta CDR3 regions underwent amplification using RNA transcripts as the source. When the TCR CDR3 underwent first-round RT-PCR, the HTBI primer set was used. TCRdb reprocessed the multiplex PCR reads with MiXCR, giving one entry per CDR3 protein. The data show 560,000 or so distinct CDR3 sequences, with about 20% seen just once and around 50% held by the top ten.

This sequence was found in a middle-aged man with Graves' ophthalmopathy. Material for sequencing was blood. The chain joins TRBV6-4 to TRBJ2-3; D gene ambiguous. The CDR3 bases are TGTGCCAGCACTGGGCCAGCGCTTTTCACAGATACGCAGTATTTT. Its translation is CASTGPALFTDTQYF.